The 18 T cell receptor beta chains presented below share a single source sample, sequenced in a study of shared clonotypes between healthy human individuals. Sequencing used immunoSEQ multiplex PCR; TCRdb keeps in-frame clones, though not all of them. The sample consists of 400,000 to 600,000 clones, roughly three quarters of them appearing once. Sequenced input: PBMCs. These receptors all stem from a woman in her thirties or forties in good health. Some clones in this sample may be carry-over from other donors' samples.

The chain uses TRBV5-8 and TRBJ2-7, with 11 bases identical to TRBD2. The CDR3 runs 15 residues. The germline V gene has CDR1 SGHTS and CDR2 YDEGEE. V lost 6 bases to trimming and J lost 5 bases; unmatched junction nucleotides: 10. The CDR3 coding sequence is TGTGCCAGCACACGACTAGCGGGATTCCCCAACGAGCAGTACTTC. This sequence encodes CASTRLAGFPNEQYF.

The chain uses TRBV10-3 and TRBJ1-1; TRBD1 agrees at 7 bases. Germline assignment: CDR1 ENHRY and CDR2 SYGVKD. V trimming: 6 bases; J trimming: 5 bases; junction bases outside the gene matches: 12. The length of the CDR3 is 15 residues. The CDR3 spells CAISRDSNRRTEAFF. The CDR3 region has the DNA TGTGCCATCAGCCGGGACAGTAACAGGAGGACTGAAGCTTTCTTT.

The chain recombines TRBV30 with TRBJ1-1; D remains ambiguous. In germline, CDR1 is GTSNPN, CDR2 SVGIG (reference sequence). The CDR3 length is 15 residues. Trimming left V 0 bases short and J 0 bases short, with 11 bases between. The CDR3 DNA follows: TGTGCCTGGAGTGTACGGGAGCGTTTGAACACTGAAGCTTTCTTT. It yields the protein CAWSVRERLNTEAFF.

As regards this clone: This sample includes further DNA sequences coding for the same CDR3. The CDR3 sequence: CASSLGRETQYF. The CDR3 DNA follows: TGTGCCAGCAGTTTAGGAAGGGAGACCCAGTACTTC. The J gene is TRBJ2-5, the V gene TRBV2; D not certain. V lost 5 bases and J 5 bases, leaving 9 bases between the germline ends. Germline assignment: CDR1 SNHLY and CDR2 FYNNEI. The CDR3 loop spans 12 amino acids.

A single count supports this clone. The rearrangement links TRBV4-1 to TRBJ1-5, with D unclear. In germline, CDR1 is MGHRA, CDR2 YSYEKL. This CDR3 is 15 amino acids long. Trimming removed 2 bases from V and 2 bases from J, with 10 bases in between. In DNA form, the CDR3 reads TGCGCCAGCAGCCAACCGGCCCTCGGCAATCAGCCCCAGCATTTT. It yields the protein CASSQPALGNQPQHF.

The chain recombines TRBV19 with TRBJ2-3, with no clear D. The CDR3 totals 14 residues. The germline V gene encodes CDR1 LNHDA and CDR2 SQIVND (reference sequence). V gave up 2 bases and J gave up 6 bases, with 12 bases separating them. DNA for the CDR3: TGTGCCAGTAGTATACAGCCGGTAGGGGATACGCAGTATTTT. Translated, it gives CASSIQPVGDTQYF.

The sample holds a few counts of this clone. This chain uses TRBV2 with TRBJ2-5; TRBD2 matches 7 bases. The last part of the DNA fits TRBJ2-7 better; the J call may be wrong. Germline V lookup: CDR1 SNHLY, CDR2 FYNNEI. The CDR3 is made up of 12 amino acids. As DNA, the CDR3 is TGTGCCAGCCAGCGGGGCTCCTACGAGCAGTACTTC. This gives the protein CASQRGSYEQYF.

The rearrangement uses TRBV6-4 and TRBJ2-7; D gene unclear. The CDR3 length is 9 residues. The germline V and J ends were trimmed by 8 bases and 9 bases, with 8 bases remaining between them. The germline V gene encodes CDR1 MRHNA and CDR2 SNTAGT. The CDR3 spells CASPLGQYF. For the CDR3, the DNA is TGTGCCAGCCCGCTCGGGCAGTACTTC.

The rearrangement uses TRBV6-5 and TRBJ2-5; TRBD2 agrees at 7 bases. Per the germline V gene, CDR1 is MNHEY and CDR2 is SVGAGI. The ends lost 6 bases at V and 0 bases at J; junction bases unmatched: 7. This CDR3 is built from 15 residues. The CDR3 is CASRGFSGYQETQYF. The CDR3 DNA sequence: TGTGCCAGCAGGGGTTTTAGCGGGTACCAAGAGACCCAGTACTTC.

The V gene is TRBV27, the J gene TRBJ1-5; D is unclear. Trimming left V 3 bases short and J 0 bases short, with 6 bases between. Germline V gene lookup returns CDR1 MNHEY and CDR2 SMNVEV (reference sequence). CDR3 size: 14 residues. CDR3: CASSFRDSNQPQHF. The CDR3 region has the DNA TGTGCCAGCAGTTTCAGAGATAGCAATCAGCCCCAGCATTTT.

The CDR3 protein is CASSIGQGSNQPQHF. CDR3 coding DNA: TGTGCCAGTAGTATCGGCCAGGGTAGCAATCAGCCCCAGCATTTT. This chain connects TRBV19 to TRBJ1-5; D is perhaps TRBD1 (5 bases). Germline V gene lookup returns CDR1 LNHDA and CDR2 SQIVND (reference sequence). The CDR3 spans 15 residues. V gave up 3 bases and J gave up 0 bases, with 9 bases separating them.

The chain has TRBV27 and TRBJ2-7, with 15 bases that match TRBD2. Germline V gene lookup returns CDR1 MNHEY and CDR2 SMNVEV (reference sequence). The V gene end was trimmed by 6 bases and the J gene end by 1 base; junction bases not matched to a gene: 4. This CDR3 region has 16 residues. CDR3 region: CASRGLAGGRSYEQYF. CDR3 nucleotides: TGTGCCAGCAGGGGACTAGCGGGAGGTCGGTCCTACGAGCAGTACTTC.

As regards this clone: One junction end disagrees with the germline gene, perhaps due to a read error. The chain couples TRBV6-5 to TRBJ1-1; 9 bases match TRBD1. This CDR3 is built from 15 residues. Germline-derived CDR1 and CDR2 are MNHEY and SVGAGI. The CDR3: CASTDSDRGGTEAFF. The CDR3 nucleotides read TGTGCCAGCACCGATTCGGACAGGGGAGGCACTGAAGCCTTCTTT.

This clone was detected once. V usage is TRBV6-5 and J usage is TRBJ1-4; a weak D match, TRBD1 (5 bases). This CDR3 spans 15 amino acids. In germline, CDR1 is MNHEY, CDR2 SVGAGI. V dropped 6 bases and J dropped 8 bases, with 19 bases sitting between them. The CDR3 spells CASRPRDLRREKLFF. In DNA, the CDR3 is TGTGCCAGCAGACCCCGGGACCTCCGGCGGGAAAAACTGTTTTTT.

The chain joins TRBV6-4 to TRBJ1-2, with D tentatively TRBD1 (5 bases). The CDR3 sequence is 16 residues long. CDR1 and CDR2 (germline): MRHNA, SNTAGT. V lost 0 bases and J lost 5, with 16 bases in between. CDR3 protein: CASSDSASGRRYGYTF. CDR3 nucleotides: TGTGCCAGCAGTGACTCGGCCTCGGGGCGTAGATATGGCTACACCTTC.

As to this clone: The same CDR3 also results from other DNA sequences found in this sample. The J gene is TRBJ2-4, the V gene TRBV28, with no clear D. This CDR3 contains 15 residues. Germline CDR1 reads MDHEN; CDR2 reads SYDVKM. The ends were cut back, 4 bases at V and 5 bases at J, with 15 bases in the middle. In DNA, the CDR3 is TGTGCCAGCAGTTCTTCCGATAGATTACAAAACATTCAGTACTTC. Translation: CASSSSDRLQNIQYF.

The CDR3 here is CASRAGQNTQPQHF. CDR3 sequence (DNA): TGTGCCAGCAGGGCCGGACAGAACACTCAGCCCCAGCATTTT. This chain joins TRBV28 and TRBJ1-5, with a tentative D call TRBD1 (6 bases). The CDR3 is 14 amino acids. With 6 bases removed from V and 6 bases from J, the gap between germline ends came to 15 bases. Germline V gives CDR1 MDHEN, CDR2 SYDVKM.

The J gene is TRBJ1-2, the V gene TRBV10-3; 7 positions agree with TRBD1. The germline gives CDR1 ENHRY, CDR2 SYGVKD. V shed 5 bases and J 5 bases; nucleotides not matched to a gene: 5. This CDR3 is 13 amino acids long. The CDR3 bases are TGTGCCATCAGTTCCGGGACAGAATATGGCTACACCTTC. It is translated as CAISSGTEYGYTF.